The 11 T cell receptor beta chains in this list originate from one sample, sequenced in a study of radiation and T cells in renal cell carcinoma. Time point described: blood 2 weeks post-SBRT. Treatment defined: 15 Gy SBRT to primary tumor, nephrectomy 4 weeks later. Some clones are missing from TCRdb's copy, which holds only in-frame ones; the method was immunoSEQ multiplex PCR. The sample has about 120,000 clones; around 85% are singletons. This sample comprised blood, obtained from a patient whose treatment included radiotherapy and nephrectomy. The receptors originated from a man over 45 with renal cell carcinoma.

This chain links TRBV19 with TRBJ2-1, with D perhaps TRBD1 (6 bases). This CDR3 contains 14 residues. Trimming shortened V by 3 bases and J by 8 bases, and 14 bases separated the two germline ends. Germline CDR1 LNHDA, CDR2 SQIVND (reference sequence). The CDR3 region is CASSIWGTFDEQFF. Here the CDR3 DNA reads TGTGCCAGTAGTATCTGGGGGACATTTGATGAGCAGTTCTTC.

The V and J genes are TRBV6-5 and TRBJ1-1; D is unresolved. The germline V gene has CDR1 MNHEY and CDR2 SVGAGI. V was pared by 8 bases and J by 8 bases, with 18 bases between. This CDR3 has 13 residues. The CDR3 is CASYGPGRSEAFF. The CDR3 DNA sequence: TGTGCCAGCTACGGCCCCGGCCGAAGCGAAGCTTTCTTT.

The CDR3 DNA is TGCGCCAGCAGCTTGGAACTAGCGCTCACCGAGCAGTACTTC. Translated: CASSLELALTEQYF. This rearrangement joins TRBV5-1 to TRBJ2-7; 7 nucleotides agree with TRBD2. This CDR3 is built from 14 residues. The ends lost 0 bases at V and 6 bases at J; junction bases unmatched: 6. The germline gives CDR1 SGHRS, CDR2 YFSETQ. Filled out from reference TRBV5-1 and TRBJ2-7, the complete variable domain reads KAGVTQTPRYLIKTRGQQVTLSCSPISGHRSVSWYQQTPGQGLQFLFEYFSETQRNKGNFPGRFSGRQFSNSRSEMNVSTLELGDSALYLCASSLELALTEQYFGPGTRLTVT.

Comments on this clone: The junction does not match germline at one end; this may be a read error. The V and J genes are TRBV7-7 and TRBJ2-7, with D hard to call. Per the germline V gene, CDR1 is SSHAT and CDR2 is FNYEAQ (reference sequence). The CDR3 runs to 13 residues. This CDR3 is CASSPPGFNEQYF. The CDR3 nucleotides read TGTGCTAGCAGCCCCCCAGGATTCAACGAGCAGTACTTC.

The rearrangement uses TRBV7-2 and TRBJ1-2, with 8 bases matching TRBD1. Germline CDR1 is SGHTA and CDR2 is FQGNSA. The V segment lost 5 bases and the J segment 0 bases; nucleotides outside the gene matches: 5. This CDR3 spans 15 amino acids. The CDR3 sequence: CASSQDRATNYGYTF. CDR3 nucleotides: TGTGCCAGCAGCCAGGACAGGGCCACTAACTATGGCTACACCTTC.

V and J are TRBV5-4 and TRBJ2-1; weak D call: TRBD1 (7 bases). The germline gives CDR1 SGHNT, CDR2 YYREEE (reference sequence). The V end lost 3 bases, the J end lost 6 bases, and 19 bases lay between the germline ends. This CDR3 contains 16 residues. The CDR3 region is CASSWGQGGSGNEQFF. CDR3 DNA: TGTGCCAGCAGCTGGGGTCAGGGGGGCAGTGGCAATGAGCAGTTCTTC.

V is TRBV6-1 and J is TRBJ1-3; no clear D. The V gene's germline CDR1 is MNHNS and CDR2 SASEGT. The CDR3 length is 12 residues. The V and J ends lost 7 bases and 2 bases respectively, with 6 bases between them. CDR3 loop: CASKLAGNTIYF. The CDR3 nucleotides read TGTGCCAGCAAATTAGCTGGAAACACCATATATTTT.

The chain has TRBV28 and TRBJ2-1; D not certain. The germline V and J ends were trimmed by 6 bases and 6 bases, with 9 bases remaining between them. This CDR3 contains 12 residues. The germline V gene encodes CDR1 MDHEN and CDR2 SYDVKM. The CDR3 region has the DNA TGTGCCAGCAGGAGACTCGCCAATGAGCAGTTCTTC. Encoded protein: CASRRLANEQFF.

The J gene is TRBJ2-2, the V gene TRBV7-6, with 8 bases fitting TRBD2. The CDR3 is 18 residues long. Losses at the gene ends were 1 base for V and 3 bases for J; bases not matched to a gene: 10. Germline lookup yields CDR1 SGHVS and CDR2 FNYEAQ. CDR3 in DNA: TGTGCCAGCAGCTTAGGTTACAATCCGGGACTAGACACCGGGGAGCTGTTTTTT. This sequence encodes CASSLGYNPGLDTGELFF.

The chain uses TRBV27 and TRBJ1-2; D gene ambiguous. Germline values: CDR1 MNHEY, CDR2 SMNVEV (reference sequence). V was clipped by 7 bases and J by 0 bases, with 27 bases between them. This CDR3 has 19 residues. CDR3 sequence reads: CASIHRIRARTDSNYGYTF. In nucleotides, the CDR3 is TGTGCCAGCATACACCGAATAAGGGCGAGAACCGACTCTAACTATGGCTACACCTTC.

Only one count was recorded for this clone. The rearrangement links TRBV28 to TRBJ1-2; D perhaps matches TRBD1 (6 bases). This CDR3 spans 17 amino acids. V gave up 1 base and J gave up 8 bases, with 23 bases separating them. CDR1 and CDR2 from the germline V gene are MDHEN and SYDVKM. The CDR3 sequence is CASSLSSLRGGLRGYTF. CDR3 bases: TGTGCCAGCAGTTTATCCTCCCTGAGAGGGGGTCTTCGAGGCTACACCTTC.